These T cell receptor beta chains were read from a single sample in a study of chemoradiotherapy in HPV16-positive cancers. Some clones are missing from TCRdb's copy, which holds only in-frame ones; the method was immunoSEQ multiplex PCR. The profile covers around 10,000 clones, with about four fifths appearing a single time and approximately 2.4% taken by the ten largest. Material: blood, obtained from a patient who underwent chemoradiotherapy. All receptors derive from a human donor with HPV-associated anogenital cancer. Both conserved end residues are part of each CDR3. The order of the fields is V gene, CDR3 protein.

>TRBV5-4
CASSTDEGFGPEQYF
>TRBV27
CASSLDRQNTEAFF
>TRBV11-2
CASSLGGDTEAFF
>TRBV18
CASSPVGLDNEQYF
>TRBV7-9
CASSPWDRVKETQYF
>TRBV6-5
CASSEPGQGGEKLFF
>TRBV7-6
CASSGSGTGGETQYF
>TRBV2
CASRNLVDTQYF
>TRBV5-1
CASSLSPTGSGANVLTF
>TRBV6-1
CASSVDRDNEQFF
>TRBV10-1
CASSGSGTGSYNEQFF
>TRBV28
CASSTADSFRGTPVGANVLTF
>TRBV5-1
CASSYGQESYGYTF
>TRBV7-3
CASSNRGGRNGYTF
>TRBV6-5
CASGGQSNEKLFF
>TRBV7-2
CASSPPGHLAEQYF
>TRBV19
CASSSGGINQPQHF
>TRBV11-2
CASSSFWDTGELFF
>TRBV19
CASSATTGSKGYTF
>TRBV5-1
CASSLERGRSETQYF
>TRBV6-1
CASSEAVEGYNEQFF
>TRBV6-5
CASSYSGQDGYEQYF
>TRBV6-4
CASSDSAGDYNEQFF
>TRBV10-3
CAISREGRTGELFF
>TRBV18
CASSPAGLLYF
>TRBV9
CASSWASTGELFF
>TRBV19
CASSIGGQGDSPLHF
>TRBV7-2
CASSLEFFYGYTF
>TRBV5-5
CASSITGTRVNTEAFF
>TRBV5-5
CASSLSNFGYRFF
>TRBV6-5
CASSSRQMNTEAFF
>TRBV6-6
CASRLGQGANQPQHF
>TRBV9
CASSVGPLLIAKNIQYF
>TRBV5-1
CASSPGGNTGELFF
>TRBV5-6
CASTGTGIQNTEAFF
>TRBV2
CASSDGPGGAGELFF
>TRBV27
CASRESVANYGYTF
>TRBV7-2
CASSTRGAWGDTQYF
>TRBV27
CASSLYQVPTYEQYF
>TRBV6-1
CASSGSLYSYEQYF
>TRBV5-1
CASSLQPGSSYEQYF
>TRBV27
CASGWTGAYEQYF
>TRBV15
CATSRGGQAGGTQYF
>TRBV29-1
CSVKAPNTEAFF
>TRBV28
CASSFAQPLTFNTIYF
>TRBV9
CASSVGQGRSGANVLTF
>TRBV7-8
CASSLARTGWGKLFF